This T cell receptor beta chain was identified in a study of CD8+CD57+ T cells in acquired aplastic anemia. The study, taken as a whole, reports: In CD8+ cells, Simpson's diversity showed no significant difference between patients and controls.

Comment on this clonotype: The antigen remains unidentified. At one end, the junction sequence differs from germline, possibly due to a read error.

It was genomic DNA that served as the template for profiling TCR beta VDJ and CDR3. TCRdb reanalysed the reads using MiXCR and keeps one entry per CDR3 protein. The sample lists more than 250,000 distinct CDR3 sequences, around three fifths occurring once. CDR3 size: 14 residues. Germline values: CDR1 SEHNR, CDR2 FQNEAQ (reference sequence). The source is a human donor with severe aplastic anemia or a healthy control (not recorded which). This chain uses TRBV7-9 with TRBJ2-7; TRBD1 might be the D (6 bases). Specimen: sorted CD4+, CD8+, or CD8+CD57+ T cells (not recorded which) from PBMCs. The CDR3 nucleotides read TGCGCCAGCAGGGGCACAGGCCTCACCTACGAGCAGTACTTC. Encoded protein: CASRGTGLTYEQYF.